A selection of T cell receptor beta chains follows, all from one sample in a study of blood T cells in healthy people across ages. MiXCR, run by TCRdb on the 5' RACE reads, gives a single entry per CDR3 protein. The table records under 1,000,000 distinct CDR3 sequences, 35% to 50% of them present only once. Sequencing was performed on blood. Receptors originate from a man of 80 years or more in good health. The CDR3 runs from the conserved cysteine through the conserved F or W. D genes are given only for firm matches. Size tells how often a clone was seen (once, few, many) or the class of an expanded clone, and some rows leave it out.

abundance	d_gene	v_gene	j_gene	CDR3aa	CDR3nt
few	-	TRBV6-2/TRBV6-3	TRBJ2-5	CASSYRQDFQETQYF	TGTGCCAGCAGTTACCGACAGGATTTCCAAGAGACCCAGTACTTC
-	-	TRBV12-3/TRBV12-4	TRBJ2-7	CASSFSHDPSYEQYF	TGTGCCAGCAGCTTCTCTCATGACCCCTCCTACGAGCAGTACTTC
-	TRBD2	TRBV20-1	TRBJ2-3	CSARLQGWTSGRSSTDTQYF	TGCAGTGCTCGCCTTCAGGGTTGGACTAGCGGGAGGTCTAGCACAGATACGCAGTATTTT
once	TRBD1	TRBV29-1	TRBJ2-7	CSVGGTGLYEQYF	TGCAGCGTTGGGGGGACAGGTCTTTACGAGCAGTACTTC
many	TRBD2	TRBV7-9	TRBJ2-7	CASSGLAGVYSEQYF	TGTGCCAGCAGCGGGCTAGCGGGAGTATACTCCGAGCAGTACTTC
-	-	TRBV6-6	TRBJ1-2	CASSYSDGVGYTF	TGTGCCAGCAGTTACTCTGACGGGGTAGGCTACACCTTC
-	-	TRBV7-9	TRBJ2-2	CASSFRANTGELFF	TGTGCCAGCAGCTTTCGAGCGAACACCGGGGAGCTGTTTTTT
-	-	TRBV5-1	TRBJ2-7	CASSLALGRLSYEQYF	TGCGCCAGCAGCTTAGCGCTCGGACGACTGTCCTACGAGCAGTACTTC
-	-	TRBV19	TRBJ2-3	CASSVTGGVTDTQYF	TGTGCCAGTAGTGTTACAGGGGGGGTAACAGATACGCAGTATTTT
-	-	TRBV10-3	TRBJ2-1	CAISDRNRTFNEQFF	TGTGCCATCAGTGACCGGAACAGGACCTTCAATGAGCAGTTCTTC
few	TRBD1	TRBV7-9	TRBJ1-2	CASSPKEGTGLYYGYTF	TGTGCCAGCAGCCCCAAGGAGGGGACAGGATTATACTATGGCTACACCTTC
-	-	TRBV2	TRBJ1-2	CASRATQANYGYTF	TGTGCCAGCAGGGCGACACAGGCGAACTATGGCTACACCTTC
-	-	TRBV12-3/TRBV12-4	TRBJ2-7	CASISTGASSYEQYF	TGTGCCAGCATCTCAACGGGGGCGAGCTCCTACGAGCAGTACTTC
many	-	TRBV6-5	TRBJ1-1	CASSYSGKEAFF	TGTGCCAGCAGTTACTCCGGGAAAGAAGCTTTCTTT
many	-	TRBV10-3	TRBJ2-2	CAISDNNRAGELFF	TGTGCCATCAGTGATAATAACCGCGCCGGGGAGCTGTTTTTT
few	-	TRBV30	TRBJ2-1	CAWSVGGGVQFF	TGTGCCTGGAGTGTAGGAGGGGGAGTGCAGTTCTTC
many	-	TRBV7-6	TRBJ2-6	CASSLNPDGDVLTF	TGTGCCAGCAGCTTAAATCCGGACGGGGACGTCCTGACTTTC
-	TRBD2	TRBV29-1	TRBJ2-5	CSVQGGGAIETQYF	TGCAGCGTTCAGGGCGGGGGGGCCATAGAGACCCAGTACTTC